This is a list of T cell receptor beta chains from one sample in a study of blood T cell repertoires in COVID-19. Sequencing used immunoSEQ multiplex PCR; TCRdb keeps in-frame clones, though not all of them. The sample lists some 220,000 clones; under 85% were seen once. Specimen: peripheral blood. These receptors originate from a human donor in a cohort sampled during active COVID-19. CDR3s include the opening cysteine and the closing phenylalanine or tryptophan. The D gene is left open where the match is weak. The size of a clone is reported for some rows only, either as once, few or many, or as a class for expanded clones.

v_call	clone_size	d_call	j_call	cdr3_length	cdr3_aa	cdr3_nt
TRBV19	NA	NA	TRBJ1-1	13	CASSIGGRIEAFF	TGTGCCAGTAGTATAGGGGGCCGAATTGAAGCTTTCTTT
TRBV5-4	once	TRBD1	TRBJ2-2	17	CASFSGGTGVGTGELFF	TGTGCCAGCTTCTCGGGGGGGACAGGGGTCGGCACCGGGGAGCTGTTTTTT
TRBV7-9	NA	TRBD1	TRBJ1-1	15	CASSTLQGSDTEAFF	TGTGCCAGCAGCACCCTACAGGGGTCCGACACTGAAGCTTTCTTT
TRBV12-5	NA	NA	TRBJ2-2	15	CASGVGQPNTGELFF	TGTGCTAGTGGCGTTGGACAGCCGAACACCGGGGAGCTGTTTTTT
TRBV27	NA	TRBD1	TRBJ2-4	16	CASSLRGLVSKNIQYF	TGTGCCAGCAGTTTGAGGGGGCTTGTGTCCAAAAACATTCAGTACTTC
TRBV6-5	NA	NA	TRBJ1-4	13	CASSYQQGNEVFF	TGTGCCAGCAGCTATCAACAGGGTAATGAAGTGTTTTTT
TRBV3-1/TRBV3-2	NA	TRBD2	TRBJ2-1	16	CASSQDDRGEYNEQFF	TGTGCCAGCAGCCAAGATGATCGGGGGGAATACAATGAGCAGTTCTTC
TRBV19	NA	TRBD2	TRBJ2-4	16	CASSLSGGLAKNIQYF	TGTGCCAGTAGTCTCTCCGGGGGGTTGGCCAAAAACATTCAGTACTTC
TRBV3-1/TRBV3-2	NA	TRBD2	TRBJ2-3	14	CASSDKGLADTQYF	TGTGCCAGCAGCGATAAAGGACTAGCGGATACGCAGTATTTT
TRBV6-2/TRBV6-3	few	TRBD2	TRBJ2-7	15	CASSLASGGQNEQYF	TGTGCCAGCAGTCTGGCCAGCGGGGGCCAGAACGAGCAGTACTTC
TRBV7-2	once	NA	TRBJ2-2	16	CASSLRRLGSSGELFF	TGTGCCAGCAGCTTAAGGCGACTAGGATCATCCGGGGAGCTGTTTTTT
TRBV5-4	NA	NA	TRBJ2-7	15	CASSLELERVYEQYF	TGTGCCAGCAGCTTGGAACTAGAGAGAGTATACGAGCAGTACTTC
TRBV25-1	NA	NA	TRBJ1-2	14	CASSDDSAGFGYTF	TGTGCCAGCAGTGATGACTCGGCAGGGTTTGGCTACACCTTC
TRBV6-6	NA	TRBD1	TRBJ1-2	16	CASSLTGQGTGLGYTF	TGTGCCAGCAGTTTGACCGGACAGGGGACGGGTCTTGGCTACACCTTC
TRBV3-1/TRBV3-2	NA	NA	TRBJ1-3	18	CASSPLLAGASSGNTIYF	TGTGCCAGCAGCCCCCTCTTGGCGGGAGCCTCCTCTGGAAACACCATATATTTT
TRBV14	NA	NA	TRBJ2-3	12	CASSPTRYTQYF	TGTGCCAGCAGTCCCACCAGATATACGCAGTATTTT
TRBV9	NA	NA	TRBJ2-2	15	CASSVGYEATGELFF	TGTGCCAGCAGCGTAGGGTATGAAGCAACCGGGGAGCTGTTTTTT
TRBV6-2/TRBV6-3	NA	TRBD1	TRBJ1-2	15	CASSRGGQGNYGYTF	TGTGCCAGCAGTCGGGGGGGACAGGGAAACTATGGCTACACCTTC
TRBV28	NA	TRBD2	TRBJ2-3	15	CASSLYGGRTDTQYF	TGTGCCAGCAGTTTATACGGGGGGAGGACAGATACGCAGTATTTT
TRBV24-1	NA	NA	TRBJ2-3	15	CATSPREAGTDTQYF	TGTGCCACCAGCCCCAGGGAGGCGGGCACAGATACGCAGTATTTT
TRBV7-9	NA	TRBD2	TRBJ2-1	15	CASSPTSHSYNEQFF	TGTGCCAGCAGCCCGACTAGCCACTCCTACAATGAGCAGTTCTTC
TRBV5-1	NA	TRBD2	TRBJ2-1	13	CASRTSQDNEQFF	TGCGCCAGTAGGACTAGTCAGGACAATGAGCAGTTCTTC
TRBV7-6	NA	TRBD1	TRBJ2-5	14	CASSLDRVQETQYF	TGTGCCAGCAGCTTGGACAGGGTCCAAGAGACCCAGTACTTC
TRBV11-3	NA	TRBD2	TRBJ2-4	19	CASSLELREGRRVKNIQYF	TGTGCCAGCAGCTTAGAACTGCGGGAGGGCCGAAGGGTCAAAAACATTCAGTACTTC
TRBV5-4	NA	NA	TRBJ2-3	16	CASSLGGGGITDTQYF	TGTGCCAGCAGCTTGGGAGGGGGTGGAATCACAGATACGCAGTATTTT
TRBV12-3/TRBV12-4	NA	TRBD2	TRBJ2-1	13	CASNSGGYNEQFF	TGTGCCAGCAACAGCGGGGGCTACAATGAGCAGTTCTTC
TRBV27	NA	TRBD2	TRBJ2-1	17	CASSPRLAGGIGNEQFF	TGTGCCAGCAGTCCCCGACTAGCGGGGGGGATTGGCAATGAGCAGTTCTTC
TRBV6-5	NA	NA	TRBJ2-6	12	CASTGGANVLTF	TGTGCCAGCACGGGAGGGGCCAACGTCCTGACTTTC
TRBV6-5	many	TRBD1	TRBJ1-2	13	CASSQQGINGYTF	TGTGCCAGCAGTCAACAGGGGATCAATGGCTACACCTTC
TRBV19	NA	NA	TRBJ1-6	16	CATYLHPSSYNSPLHF	TGTGCCACCTACCTCCACCCAAGCTCCTATAATTCACCCCTCCACTTT
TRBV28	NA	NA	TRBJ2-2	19	CASSFPHPGGGGNTGELFF	TGTGCCAGCAGTTTCCCGCATCCGGGGGGCGGGGGAAACACCGGGGAGCTGTTTTTT
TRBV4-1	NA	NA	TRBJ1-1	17	CASSQLTLRGSYTEAFF	TGCGCCAGCAGCCAATTAACTCTAAGGGGTAGTTACACTGAAGCTTTCTTT
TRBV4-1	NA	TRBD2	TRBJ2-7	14	CASSGGTSGYEQYF	TGCGCCAGCAGCGGGGGGACTAGCGGATACGAGCAGTACTTC
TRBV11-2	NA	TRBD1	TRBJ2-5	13	CASSRDRGETQYF	TGTGCCAGCAGCCGGGACAGGGGAGAGACCCAGTACTTC
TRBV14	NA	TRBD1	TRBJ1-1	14	CASSQRDSLSEAFF	TGTGCCAGCAGCCAAAGGGACAGTCTCTCAGAAGCTTTCTTT
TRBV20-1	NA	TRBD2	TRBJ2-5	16	CSASLSLTGGQETQYF	TGCAGTGCTAGTCTGTCACTAACGGGAGGTCAAGAGACCCAGTACTTC
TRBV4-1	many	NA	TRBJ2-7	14	CASSQGYRAYEQYF	TGCGCCAGCAGCCAAGGGTACAGAGCCTACGAGCAGTACTTC
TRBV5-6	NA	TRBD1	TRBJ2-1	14	CASSIGQGDNEQFF	TGTGCTAGCAGCATAGGACAGGGCGACAATGAGCAGTTCTTC
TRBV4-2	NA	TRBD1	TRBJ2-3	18	CASSQDAPRDRITDTQYF	TGTGCCAGCAGCCAAGACGCCCCTAGGGACAGAATCACAGATACGCAGTATTTT
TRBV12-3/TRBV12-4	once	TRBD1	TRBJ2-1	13	CASSLAGDRGMFF	TGTGCCAGCAGTTTAGCCGGGGACAGGGGAATGTTCTTC
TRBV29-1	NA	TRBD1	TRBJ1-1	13	CSAGTGGGSEAFF	TGCAGCGCCGGGACAGGGGGGGGAAGTGAAGCTTTCTTT
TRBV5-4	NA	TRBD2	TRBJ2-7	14	CASSPLAGGYEQYF	TGTGCCAGCAGCCCGCTAGCGGGAGGGTACGAGCAGTACTTC
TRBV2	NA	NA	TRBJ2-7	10	CASTYQEQYF	TGTGCCAGCACGTACCAGGAGCAGTACTTC
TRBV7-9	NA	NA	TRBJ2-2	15	CASNLLAGITGELFF	TGTGCCAGCAATCTCTTGGCGGGAATAACCGGGGAGCTGTTTTTT
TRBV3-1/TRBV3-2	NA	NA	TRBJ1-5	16	CASSQDGGVSNQPQHF	TGTGCCAGCAGCCAAGACGGCGGGGTTAGCAATCAGCCCCAGCATTTT
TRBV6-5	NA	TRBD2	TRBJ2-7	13	CASKWGGTYEQYF	TGTGCCAGCAAGTGGGGGGGAACCTACGAGCAGTACTTC
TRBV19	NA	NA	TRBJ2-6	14	CASSIRSGANVLTF	TGTGCCAGTAGTATTAGATCTGGGGCCAACGTCCTGACTTTC
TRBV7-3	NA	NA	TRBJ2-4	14	CASSLVSGKNIQYF	TGTGCCAGCAGCCTCGTTAGCGGAAAAAACATTCAGTACTTC
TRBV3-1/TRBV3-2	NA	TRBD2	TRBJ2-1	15	CASSLLGRERNEQFF	TGTGCCAGCAGCCTCCTAGGGCGGGAGCGGAATGAGCAGTTCTTC
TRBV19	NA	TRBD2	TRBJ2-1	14	CASSGLARYNEQFF	TGTGCCAGTAGCGGACTAGCCCGATACAATGAGCAGTTCTTC